The TCR beta chain under discussion was sequenced for a study of blood T cell repertoires in COVID-19. Germline loops: CDR1 SNHLY, CDR2 FYNNEI. This CDR3 is built from 14 residues. The V gene lost 2 bases and the J gene lost 3 bases, with 10 bases spanning the gap. This clone was recorded a few times. The authors' processing: Reference gene primer amplification yielded estimated nucleated cell counts. TCRdb keeps only in-frame clones here, not all; method: immunoSEQ multiplex PCR. The DNA was the basis for D and trimming; V, J and clone size are from that table. The data contain some 120,000 clones, roughly 92% of them singletons.

This sequence joins TRBV2 and TRBJ1-1; maybe TRBD1 (5 bases). Source material: peripheral blood. The source of this sequence is a man between 45 and 60 years old with COVID-19, enrolled during active disease. The CDR3 DNA follows: TGTGCCAGCAGTGAATCGGCGGGGGACACTGAAGCTTTCTTT. This translates into CASSESAGDTEAFF.